This entry features one TCR beta chain sequence. The data are from a study of technical replicates of blood from a few donors. V was cut by 5 bases and J by 2 bases, with 9 bases left in between. The CDR3 length is 13 residues. Germline V lookup: CDR1 MDHEN, CDR2 SYDVKM. Assay: immunoSEQ multiplex PCR; the TCRdb copy retains only in-frame clones and omits some. Here the sample spans about 89,000 clones, 94% being singletons. Sequencing was done on a sample of T cells isolated from PBMCs. The chain joins TRBV28 to TRBJ1-1; D perhaps matches TRBD1 (6 bases). The TCR comes from a human donor in good health. Here the CDR3 DNA reads TGTGCCAGCAGTCCCAGGGGAAACACTGAAGCTTTCTTT. This encodes CASSPRGNTEAFF.